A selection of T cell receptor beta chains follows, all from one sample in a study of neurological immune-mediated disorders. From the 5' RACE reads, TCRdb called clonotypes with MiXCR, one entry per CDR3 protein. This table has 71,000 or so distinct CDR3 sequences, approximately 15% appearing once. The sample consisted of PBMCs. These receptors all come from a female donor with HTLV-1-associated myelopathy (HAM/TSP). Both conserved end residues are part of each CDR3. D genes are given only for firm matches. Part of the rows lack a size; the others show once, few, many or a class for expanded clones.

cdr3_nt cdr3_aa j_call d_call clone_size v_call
TGCGCCAGCAGCTTGATGCGACAGGGCGACACTGAAGCTTTCTTT CASSLMRQGDTEAFF TRBJ1-1 TRBD1 NA TRBV5-1
TGCAGTGCTGGCACAGGGGCTCGCACTGAAGCTTTCTTT CSAGTGARTEAFF TRBJ1-1 TRBD1 many TRBV20-1
TGTGCCAGCAGCTCCGGGACAGGGGGGGACTACGAGCAGTACTTC CASSSGTGGDYEQYF TRBJ2-7 TRBD1 NA TRBV7-7
TGCGCCAGCAGCCAATTACTGAAATACACAGATACGCAGTATTTT CASSQLLKYTDTQYF TRBJ2-3 NA many TRBV4-1
TGCAGCGTTGACGGACTGAAACGAATTGACTCCTACAATGAGCAGTTCTTC CSVDGLKRIDSYNEQFF TRBJ2-1 NA many TRBV29-1
TGTGCCAGCAGTACCGCTACAGGGAACTATGGCTACACCTTC CASSTATGNYGYTF TRBJ1-2 NA many TRBV27
TGCAGTGCTAGACCGGGACAGAGAATCGGGGAGCTGTTTTTT CSARPGQRIGELFF TRBJ2-2 TRBD1 many TRBV20-1
TGCAGCGTTGTATGGACCTCTGGGGCCAACGTCCTGACTTTC CSVVWTSGANVLTF TRBJ2-6 NA many TRBV29-1
TGCGCCAGCATGCGATCCGATGGCAGAAAACTGTTTTTT CASMRSDGRKLFF TRBJ1-4 NA many TRBV5-1
TGTGCCAGCAGTTCATTCCTAAATAGCAATCAGCCCCAGCATTTT CASSSFLNSNQPQHF TRBJ1-5 NA many TRBV27
TGTGCCAGCAGTTTCCAGGGGAGCAAAAACATTCAGTACTTC CASSFQGSKNIQYF TRBJ2-4 NA many TRBV28
TGTGCCAGCAGCGAGGGACTAGCTTGGGGAGATACGCAGTATTTT CASSEGLAWGDTQYF TRBJ2-3 TRBD2 many TRBV2
TGCAGTGCTACGACAGGGGGCCCCTACAATGAGCAGTTCTTC CSATTGGPYNEQFF TRBJ2-1 TRBD1 many TRBV20-1
TGTGCCAGCAGCTTAGCGGCGGGGCAGCCCCAGCATTTT CASSLAAGQPQHF TRBJ1-5 NA NA TRBV11-2
TGTGCCAGCAGTTACTCGGCAGGGGGCGCGTCAGAGACCCAGTACTTC CASSYSAGGASETQYF TRBJ2-5 TRBD1 NA TRBV6-5
TGCAGCGTTGAAGAGGGAAGGACTGAAGCTTTCTTT CSVEEGRTEAFF TRBJ1-1 NA many TRBV29-1
TGTGCCAGCAGCTTAGATACGGGCTTCACCGGGGAGCTGTTTTTT CASSLDTGFTGELFF TRBJ2-2 NA many TRBV7-9
TGTGCCAGCAGCTTTTCGGCCTCTGGAAACACCATATATTTT CASSFSASGNTIYF TRBJ1-3 NA many TRBV7-9
TGCAGTGCTAGAGTACCCGCAGTGGGCTACACCTTC CSARVPAVGYTF TRBJ1-2 NA NA TRBV20-1
TGCGCCAGCAGCTTGGTCGGGACACAGGGAAACATTCAGTACTTC CASSLVGTQGNIQYF TRBJ2-4 NA few TRBV5-1